The 24 T cell receptor beta chains below all came from one sample that was sequenced in a study of blood T cells in healthy people across ages (dated by TCRdb to the mid-2010s). The library was prepared using 5' RACE. The sample was run on an Illumina HiSeq 2500. A second PCR of roughly 6 to 11 cycles was run with a J-beta primer mix and a sample-barcoded 5' primer. The public reads were reprocessed in TCRdb via fastp at Q25 and MiXCR, keeping in-frame beta chains. Rows matching on CDR3 protein sequence are summarized as one entry with the most common DNA and genes. This sample comprises some 1.5 million distinct CDR3 sequences, under 55% of them detected only once. The top ten constitute about 3.8% of the sample. Sequenced sample: blood. The receptors were sampled from a woman aged 18 to 35 in good health.

CDR3 sequence (DNA): TGTGCCAGCAGTGGGGCGGGAGGAACCTACGAGCAGTACTTC. Encoded protein: CASSGAGGTYEQYF. The chain has TRBV27 and TRBJ2-7; 8 bases are a match to TRBD2. There are 14 residues in the CDR3. Trimming at V came to 5 bases and at J to 2 bases, leaving 5 bases not matched to a gene. CDR1 MNHEY and CDR2 SMNVEV come from the germline V gene (reference sequence).

This clonotype was observed a few times. In DNA form, the CDR3 reads TGTGCCAGCAGTTACCCGATGGGTACCTACACCTTC. This encodes CASSYPMGTYTF. The chain is built from TRBV6-5 and TRBJ1-2, with D unclear. Germline V CDR1 and CDR2: MNHEY, SVGAGI. The CDR3 totals 12 residues. The V end was cut by 2 bases, the J end by 10 bases, with 11 bases between.

Ten or more counts support this clonotype. The chain joins TRBV29-1 to TRBJ2-7, with a weak D call TRBD1 (6 bases). The V gene's germline CDR1 is SQVTM and CDR2 ANQGSEA. The CDR3 has 11 residues. With 6 bases removed from V and 2 bases from J, the gap between germline ends came to 8 bases. Here the CDR3 DNA reads TGCAGCGTCAGGGGTACCTACGAGCAGTACTTC. Translation gives CSVRGTYEQYF.

This clonotype has only a few counts. This chain joins TRBV4-1 and TRBJ1-6, with TRBD1 matching 9 bases. This CDR3 comprises 15 residues. Germline V lookup: CDR1 MGHRA, CDR2 YSYEKL. V was pared by 2 bases and J by 14 bases, with 10 bases of the junction left unmatched. The CDR3 DNA reads as TGCGCCAGCAGCCAACCGGGACAGGGACTGTGGGCCCTCCACTTT. Protein product: CASSQPGQGLWALHF.

The J gene is TRBJ1-5, the V gene TRBV18; D gene uncertain. V was cut by 2 bases and J by 5 bases, with 10 bases left in between. CDR1 is KGHSH and CDR2 is LQKENI in the germline V gene. The CDR3 extends over 14 amino acids. The CDR3 loop is CASSPDGGDQPQHF. In DNA, the CDR3 is TGTGCCAGCTCACCAGATGGAGGAGATCAGCCCCAGCATTTT.

The chain is built from TRBV7-2 and TRBJ1-6; D possibly corresponds to TRBD1 (6 bases). Deletions cut 6 bases from V and 0 bases from J, with 21 bases between. The CDR3 length is 19 residues. Germline V lookup: CDR1 SGHTA, CDR2 FQGNSA. The CDR3, as DNA: TGTGCCAGCAGAGCCTTTCCGGGACACCCGAGCTCCTATAATTCACCCCTCCACTTT. Its protein product is CASRAFPGHPSSYNSPLHF.

This clonotype was observed a handful of times. The chain couples TRBV29-1 to TRBJ1-1; 7 bases line up with TRBD1. V lost 6 bases to trimming and J lost 0 bases; unmatched junction nucleotides: 7. Germline assignment: CDR1 SQVTM and CDR2 ANQGSEA. The CDR3 runs 14 residues. CDR3 nucleotides: TGCAGCGTACATACCGGGACAGTGAACACTGAAGCTTTCTTT. Amino acid sequence: CSVHTGTVNTEAFF.

In its sample, this clonotype was seen many times. The chain employs TRBV7-9 and TRBJ1-1; possibly TRBD1 for D (6 bases). This CDR3 has 14 residues. Trimming cost V 1 base and J 1 base, with 7 bases left between them. Germline V gene data show CDR1 as SEHNR and CDR2 as FQNEAQ (reference sequence). CDR3 sequence: CASSLVTGNTEAFF. CDR3 coding DNA: TGTGCCAGCAGCTTAGTGACAGGGAACACTGAAGCTTTCTTT.

V gene TRBV4-3 combines with J gene TRBJ2-3, with 11 bases that match TRBD2. CDR3 length: 15 amino acids. V shed 3 bases and J 7 bases; nucleotides not matched to a gene: 6. Germline V gene sequence: CDR1 LGHNA, CDR2 YSLEER. CDR3 residues: CASSHLTSGGNTQYF. As DNA, the CDR3 is TGCGCCAGCAGCCATCTCACTAGCGGGGGCAATACGCAGTATTTT.

V usage is TRBV5-1 and J usage is TRBJ1-5; D unresolved. Deletions cut 1 base from V and 8 bases from J, with 4 bases between. Germline assignment: CDR1 SGHRS and CDR2 YFSETQ. This CDR3 comprises 11 residues. The CDR3 spells CASSLKKPQHF. The CDR3 nucleotides are TGCGCCAGCAGCTTGAAGAAGCCCCAGCATTTT.

This clonotype was found a few times. The chain uses TRBV20-1 and TRBJ2-2; D is possibly TRBD2 (7 bases). CDR3 length: 13 amino acids. The V gene lost 0 bases and the J gene lost 13 bases, with 15 bases spanning the gap. Per germline, CDR1 DFQATT and CDR2 SNEGSKA (reference sequence). CDR3 residues: CSARDHRGARLFF. Written as DNA, the CDR3 is TGCAGTGCTAGAGATCATCGGGGGGCTCGGCTGTTTTTT.

In its sample, this clonotype was seen a few times. The J gene is TRBJ1-6, the V gene TRBV25-1; the D is unclear. The CDR3 is 19 residues long. With 2 bases removed from V and 0 bases from J, the gap between germline ends came to 17 bases. The V gene's germline CDR1 is MGHDK and CDR2 SYGVNS. DNA for the CDR3: TGTGCCAGCAGTGAAAGGAGGTTCTCCCTGAGCTCCTATAATTCACCCCTCCACTTT. Residues: CASSERRFSLSSYNSPLHF.

The chain uses TRBV5-1 and TRBJ1-1; D is unclear. Per the germline V gene, CDR1 is SGHRS and CDR2 is YFSETQ. Trimming took off 4 bases at V and 5 bases at J, with 12 bases between the two ends. This CDR3 is 13 amino acids long. The CDR3 spells CASSLAGETEAFF. DNA for the CDR3: TGCGCCAGCAGCCTGGCGGGAGAGACTGAAGCTTTCTTT. The full variable domain, rest sourced from reference TRBV5-1 and TRBJ1-1, is KAGVTQTPRYLIKTRGQQVTLSCSPISGHRSVSWYQQTPGQGLQFLFEYFSETQRNKGNFPGRFSGRQFSNSRSEMNVSTLELGDSALYLCASSLAGETEAFFGQGTRLTVV.

This clonotype was seen only a few times. The chain employs TRBV7-8 and TRBJ2-1, with 13 bases identical to TRBD2. Losses at the gene ends were 1 base for V and 2 bases for J; bases not matched to a gene: 17. The CDR3 runs 22 residues. Looked up from germline, CDR1 is SGHVS and CDR2 is FQNEAQ. The CDR3 sequence is CASSLVGLAGAPSVLAYNEQFF. CDR3 coding DNA: TGTGCCAGCAGCTTAGTTGGACTAGCGGGAGCGCCATCTGTCTTGGCCTACAATGAGCAGTTCTTC.

CDR3 nucleotide sequence: TGTGCCATCAGCCCTCCTCAACACACTGAAGCTTTCTTT. This translates into CAISPPQHTEAFF. The chain joins TRBV6-2 or TRBV6-3 to TRBJ1-1; unclear D gene. Trimming left V 10 bases short and J 3 bases short, with 15 bases between. This CDR3 is built from 13 residues. CDR1 is MNHEY, CDR2 SVGEGT, per germline.

V is TRBV27 and J is TRBJ2-3; 7 bases line up with TRBD2. Germline V lookup: CDR1 MNHEY, CDR2 SMNVEV (reference sequence). The CDR3 runs to 13 residues. V lost 6 bases to trimming and J lost 4 bases; unmatched junction nucleotides: 4. CDR3 nucleotides: TGTGCCAGCAGGACTAGCACTTCAGATACGCAGTATTTT. Its translation: CASRTSTSDTQYF.

This rearrangement joins TRBV20-1 to TRBJ2-1, with D possibly being TRBD2 (6 bases). Trimming removed 3 bases from V and 2 bases from J, with 11 bases in between. In germline, CDR1 is DFQATT, CDR2 SNEGSKA (reference sequence). This CDR3 spans 14 amino acids. CDR3 protein: CSASGSSPYNEQFF. The CDR3 DNA sequence: TGCAGTGCTAGCGGGAGCAGCCCCTACAATGAGCAGTTCTTC.

In nucleotides, the CDR3 is TGCGCCAGCAGCTTACAGGGAAAGGGGACCACTGAAGCTTTCTTT. This gives the protein CASSLQGKGTTEAFF. The chain couples TRBV5-1 to TRBJ1-1; the D gene is possibly TRBD1 (6 bases). CDR1 is SGHRS and CDR2 is YFSETQ in the germline V gene. With 2 bases removed from V and 4 bases from J, the gap between germline ends came to 15 bases. The CDR3 runs to 15 residues.

The chain combines TRBV12-3 or TRBV12-4 with TRBJ2-4; 9 bases match TRBD1. The ends lost 6 bases at V and 13 bases at J; junction bases unmatched: 16. The CDR3 runs 15 residues. CDR3 amino acids: CASRDTGGGENEQYF. The CDR3 DNA reads as TGTGCCAGCAGGGATACAGGGGGCGGCGAGAATGAGCAGTACTTC.

This clonotype was seen repeatedly, ten times or more. The V gene is TRBV6-2 or TRBV6-3, the J gene TRBJ2-1; D is unclear. Germline lookup yields CDR1 MNHEY and CDR2 SVGEGT. The CDR3 extends over 16 amino acids. V dropped 3 bases and J dropped 3 bases, with 15 bases sitting between them. The CDR3 DNA follows: TGTGCCAGCAGTTATTCTGGTAGACTTAACTACAATGAGCAGTTCTTC. Translating gives CASSYSGRLNYNEQFF.

Concerning this clonotype: This may come from a read error, since a much larger clone is one base off. As the CDR3 is not closed by the conserved phenylalanine or tryptophan, this likely results from a read error. J is TRBJ2-4 and V is TRBV7-8; 8 bases are a match to TRBD2. With 5 bases clipped from V and 1 base from J, the junction kept 4 bases outside the gene matches. Germline V gene sequence: CDR1 SGHVS, CDR2 FQNEAQ. The CDR3 runs 15 residues. Here the CDR3 reads CASSDRTSAKNIQYY. The CDR3 coding sequence is TGTGCCAGCAGCGACCGGACTAGCGCCAAAAACATTCAGTACTAC.

A note on this clonotype: One end of the junction is discordant with germline, which a read error may explain. The chain uses TRBV11-2 and TRBJ1-2, with D maybe TRBD1 (5 bases). Per the germline V gene, CDR1 is SGHAT and CDR2 is FQNNGV. The CDR3 contains 14 residues. CDR3 bases: TGTGCCAACAGCTTGGGGGGATCGGACTATGGCTACACCTTC. Translated: CANSLGGSDYGYTF.

This clonotype has only a few counts. V is TRBV20-1 and J is TRBJ1-3, with 7 nucleotides matching TRBD1. V lost 6 bases and J lost 3; bases outside the gene matches: 8. This CDR3 comprises 14 residues. Germline CDR1 DFQATT, CDR2 SNEGSKA (reference sequence). The CDR3 nucleotides are TGCAGTGCCGGGGACAGCGCTTATGGAAACACCATATATTTT. Its protein product is CSAGDSAYGNTIYF.

The chain links TRBV4-1 to TRBJ2-6; D perhaps matches TRBD2 (6 bases). Per germline, CDR1 MGHRA and CDR2 YSYEKL. The CDR3 is 16 residues long. V dropped 4 bases and J dropped 0 bases, with 10 bases sitting between them. The chain's CDR3 is CASSPAGSSGANVLTF. The CDR3 DNA follows: TGCGCCAGCAGCCCAGCGGGTTCCTCTGGGGCCAACGTCCTGACTTTC.